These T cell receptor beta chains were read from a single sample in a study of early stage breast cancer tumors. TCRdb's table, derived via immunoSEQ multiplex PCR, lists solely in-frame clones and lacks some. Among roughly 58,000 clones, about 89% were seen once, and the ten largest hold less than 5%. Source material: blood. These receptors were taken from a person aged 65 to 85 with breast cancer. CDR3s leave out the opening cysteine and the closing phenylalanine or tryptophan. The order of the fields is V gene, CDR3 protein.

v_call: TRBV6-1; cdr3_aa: ASQRTGENEQF
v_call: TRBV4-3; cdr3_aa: ASSQVTGGIEGYEQY
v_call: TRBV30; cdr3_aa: AWSVRLRNTEAF
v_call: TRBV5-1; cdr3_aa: ASSLVADNYNEQF
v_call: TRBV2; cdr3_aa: VESGQGANEQF
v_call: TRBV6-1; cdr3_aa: ASSGQGNTEAF
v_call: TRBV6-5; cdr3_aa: ASSREENTEAF
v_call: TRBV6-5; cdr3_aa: ASQFSGQGYEQY
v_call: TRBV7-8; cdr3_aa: ASSLALGEGRTKF
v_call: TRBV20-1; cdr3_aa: SALPGYT
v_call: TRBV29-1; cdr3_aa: SARGRGRDGYT
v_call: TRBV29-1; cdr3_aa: SGYRVNEQF
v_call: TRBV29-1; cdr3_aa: SVGGLAGGGDTQY
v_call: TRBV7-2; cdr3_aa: ASSPGSTDTQY
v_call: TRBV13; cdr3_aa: ASSVRTGETQY
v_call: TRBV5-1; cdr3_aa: ASSFDLAGGSTGELF
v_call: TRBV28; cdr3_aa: ASSPTRTSGRSGELF
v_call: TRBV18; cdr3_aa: ASSPSGNQRETQY
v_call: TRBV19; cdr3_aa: ASSDTSGADTQY
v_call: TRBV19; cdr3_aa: ASSIRRGGNQPQH
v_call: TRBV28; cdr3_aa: ASSLSGGRRNNEQF
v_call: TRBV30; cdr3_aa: AWSFTSLYQPQH
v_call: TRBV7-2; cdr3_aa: ASSRWDPLADQPQH
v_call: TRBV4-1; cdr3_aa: ASSQALGTGYGYT
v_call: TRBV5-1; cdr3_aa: ASAPPSSYNEQF
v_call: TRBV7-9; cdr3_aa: ASSPVPGTGIYGYT
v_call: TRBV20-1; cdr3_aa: SARRGSPLH
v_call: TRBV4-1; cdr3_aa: ASSLGTEAGGGDTQY
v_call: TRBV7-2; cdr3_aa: ASSWTQGAAAF
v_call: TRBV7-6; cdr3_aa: ASSLAPSGETQY
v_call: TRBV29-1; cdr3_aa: SAEYLAGGRDTQY
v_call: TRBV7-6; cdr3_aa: ASSSWAGQGDTQY
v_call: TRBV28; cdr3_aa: ASSLARDNEQF
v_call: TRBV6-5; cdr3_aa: ASRGTADGYT
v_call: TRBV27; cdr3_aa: ATGGLNEKLF
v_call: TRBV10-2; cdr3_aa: ASSQTGGGGTEAF
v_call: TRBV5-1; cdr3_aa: ASGGTGANYGYT
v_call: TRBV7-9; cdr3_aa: ASSLRGRDTEAF
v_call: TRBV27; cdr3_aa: ASSLAFGGRNNEQF
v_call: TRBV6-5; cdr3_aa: ASSLGQGARQPQH
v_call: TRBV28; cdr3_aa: ASSLLNQPQH
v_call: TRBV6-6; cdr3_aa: ASSSVATQY
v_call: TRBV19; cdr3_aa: ASSIELGTSGYEQY
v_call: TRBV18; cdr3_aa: ASSPPLGQGVEKLF
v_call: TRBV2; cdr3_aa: ASAASSGANVLT
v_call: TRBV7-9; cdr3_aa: ASSLASGQGKS
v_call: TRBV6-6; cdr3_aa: ASSYRVDRGEKLF
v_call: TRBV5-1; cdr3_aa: ASSLKQGVDYEQY
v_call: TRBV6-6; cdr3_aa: ASSSTGGAGGYT
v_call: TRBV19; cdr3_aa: ASSIGTGVSYEQY
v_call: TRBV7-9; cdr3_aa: ASSLERISYEQY
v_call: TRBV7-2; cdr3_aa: ASSLGPASGGLETQY
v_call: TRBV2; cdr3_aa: ASSDRWDRGVEQY
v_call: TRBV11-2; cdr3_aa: ASSFDRGYYNEQF